A single sample is the source of the 25 T cell receptor beta chains below, sequenced in a study of blood T cell repertoires in COVID-19. Generated by immunoSEQ multiplex PCR, the TCRdb table keeps only in-frame clones and is missing some. Among 100,000 to 150,000 clones listed, roughly 80% were seen once. Sequencing was done on a sample of PBMCs or T cells enriched from blood (not recorded which). These receptors came from a man aged 35-49 years with acute COVID-19.

V usage is TRBV2 and J usage is TRBJ1-1, with 7 bases identical to TRBD1. The junction had 4 bases not matched to a gene; V was cut back by 6 bases and J by 0 bases. Germline CDR1 reads SNHLY; CDR2 reads FYNNEI. This CDR3 is 14 amino acids long. CDR3 in amino acids: CASRPGQMNTEAFF. Written as DNA, the CDR3 is TGTGCCAGCAGGCCGGGACAGATGAACACTGAAGCTTTCTTT. The variable domain in full, completed from reference TRBV2 and TRBJ1-1, reads EPEVTQTPSHQVTQMGQEVILRCVPISNHLYFYWYRQILGQKVEFLVSFYNNEISEKSEIFDDQFSVERPDGSNFTLKIRSTKLEDSAMYFCASRPGQMNTEAFFGQGTRLTVV.

The chain combines TRBV18 with TRBJ2-1; D possibly corresponds to TRBD1 (5 bases). CDR1 KGHSH and CDR2 LQKENI come from the germline V gene. Trimming cost V 3 bases and J 0 bases, with 15 bases left between them. The CDR3 length is 17 residues. In nucleotides, the CDR3 is TGTGCCAGCTCACCCATGGCTCAACAGGCCTCCTACAATGAGCAGTTCTTC. Its translation is CASSPMAQQASYNEQFF.

The genes are TRBV11-2 and TRBJ1-3, with D unclear. Trimming took off 0 bases at V and 4 bases at J, with 7 bases between the two ends. Per germline, CDR1 SGHAT and CDR2 FQNNGV. The CDR3 extends over 14 amino acids. CDR3 region: CASSLEAPGNTIYF. DNA for the CDR3: TGTGCCAGCAGCTTAGAAGCTCCCGGAAACACCATATATTTT.

This chain connects TRBV12-3 or TRBV12-4 to TRBJ1-1; D may be TRBD1 (6 bases). V was clipped by 6 bases and J by 8 bases, with 16 bases between them. This CDR3 has 13 amino acids. The DNA of the CDR3 is TGTGCCAGCAGCTTGGACAGTCTCCCAGAAGCTTTCTTT. It codes for CASSLDSLPEAFF.

The CDR3 DNA sequence: TGTGCCAGTAGTATACTAGCGGGAGGGGTCAGCGAGCAGTTCTTC. As protein: CASSILAGGVSEQFF. V usage is TRBV19 and J usage is TRBJ2-1; 12 nucleotides align to TRBD2. From germline, CDR1 is LNHDA and CDR2 SQIVND (reference sequence). Trimming at V came to 2 bases and at J to 10 bases, leaving 6 bases not matched to a gene. CDR3 length: 15 residues. The whole variable domain, filled in from reference TRBV19 and TRBJ2-1, reads DGGITQSPKYLFRKEGQNVTLSCEQNLNHDAMYWYRQDPGQGLRLIYYSQIVNDFQKGDIAEGYSVSREKKESFPLTVTSAQKNPTAFYLCASSILAGGVSEQFFGPGTRLTVL.

The rearrangement uses TRBV3-1 (or the pseudogene TRBV3-2) and TRBJ2-5, with TRBD2 matching 15 bases. The CDR3 has 19 amino acids. Germline CDR1 reads LGHDT; CDR2 reads YNNKEL (reference sequence). Losses at the gene ends were 3 bases for V and 4 bases for J; bases not matched to a gene: 12. CDR3 DNA sequence: TGTGCCAGCAGCCAGGATTCCGGGACTAGCGGGAGGAACGGAGAGACCCAGTACTTC. Translation: CASSQDSGTSGRNGETQYF.

This clone was picked up a small number of times. The rearrangement uses TRBV7-3 and TRBJ1-5; TRBD1 matches at 9 bases. The CDR3 covers 14 residues. V dropped 4 bases and J dropped 5; count of bases not matched to a gene: 3. Germline V gene data show CDR1 as SGHTA and CDR2 as FQGTGA. CDR3 sequence (DNA): TGTGCCAGCAGCTCGGGACAGGGAGATCAGCCCCAGCATTTT. Translated: CASSSGQGDQPQHF.

The chain joins TRBV5-1 to TRBJ1-1, with TRBD1 identical over 10 bases. CDR1 SGHRS and CDR2 YFSETQ come from the germline V gene. The CDR3 has 14 amino acids. Trimming cost V 4 bases and J 8 bases; bases outside gene matches: 8. The CDR3 is CASSPGQGIIEAFF. Written as DNA, the CDR3 is TGCGCCAGCAGCCCGGGACAGGGGATCATAGAAGCTTTCTTT.

The V call is TRBV6-5, the J call TRBJ1-6, with D possibly being TRBD1 (6 bases). The CDR3 is made up of 12 amino acids. With 2 bases removed from V and 10 bases from J, the gap between germline ends came to 6 bases. CDR1 is MNHEY and CDR2 is SVGAGI in the germline V gene. The CDR3 is CASSYGGSPLHF. As DNA, the CDR3 is TGTGCCAGCAGTTACGGGGGCTCACCCCTCCACTTT.

The rearrangement links TRBV5-1 to TRBJ1-1; a possible D gene is TRBD1 (5 bases). CDR1 SGHRS and CDR2 YFSETQ come from the germline V gene. The V and J ends lost 5 bases and 10 bases respectively, with 18 bases between them. The CDR3 sequence is 13 residues long. For the CDR3, the DNA is TGCGCCAGCAGTCCCCATGCGGGACTCGGAGCTTTCTTT. Its protein is CASSPHAGLGAFF.

The CDR3 loop is CSASPGWGLGTDTQYF. CDR3 DNA: TGCAGTGCTAGTCCGGGGTGGGGTTTGGGCACAGATACGCAGTATTTT. V gene TRBV20-1 combines with J gene TRBJ2-3, with a weak D call TRBD2 (5 bases). This CDR3 is 16 amino acids long. Trimming shortened V by 3 bases and J by 1 base, and 17 bases separated the two germline ends. From germline, CDR1 is DFQATT and CDR2 SNEGSKA (reference sequence).

V and J are TRBV4-2 and TRBJ2-3, with D perhaps matching TRBD2 (5 bases). The length of the CDR3 is 16 residues. The germline V gene encodes CDR1 LGHNA and CDR2 YNFKEQ. With 4 bases removed from V and 4 bases from J, the gap between germline ends came to 18 bases. CDR3 in amino acids: CASSPAEARRADTQYF. In DNA, the CDR3 is TGTGCCAGCAGCCCCGCGGAGGCTAGGCGAGCAGATACGCAGTATTTT.

The chain couples TRBV18 to TRBJ1-6; D call uncertain. The germline gives CDR1 KGHSH, CDR2 LQKENI. CDR3 length: 12 residues. With 2 bases removed from V and 7 bases from J, the gap between germline ends came to 3 bases. The CDR3, as DNA: TGTGCCAGCTCACCATCGAATTCACCCCTCCACTTT. This sequence encodes CASSPSNSPLHF.

The CDR3 DNA reads as TGTGCTTTTAGAGGGAGCACTGAAGCTTTCTTT. It codes for CAFRGSTEAFF. J is TRBJ1-1 and V is TRBV30, with unresolved D. CDR3 length equals 11 residues. CDR1 and CDR2 from the germline V gene are GTSNPN and SVGIG (reference sequence).

The chain recombines TRBV3-1 (or the pseudogene TRBV3-2) with TRBJ1-6, with no clear D. Trimming stripped 2 bases from V and 0 bases from J, with 5 bases between. Germline assignment: CDR1 LGHDT and CDR2 YNNKEL (reference sequence). CDR3 length: 15 residues. The CDR3 region is CASSQISSYNSPLHF. Here the CDR3 DNA reads TGTGCCAGCAGCCAAATTAGCTCCTATAATTCACCCCTCCACTTT.

This clone was detected once. This chain joins TRBV5-6 and TRBJ2-5, with no clear D. The germline CDR1 and CDR2 sequences are SGHDT and YYEEEE. The CDR3 consists of 14 residues. The V end was cut by 0 bases, the J end by 2 bases, with 8 bases between. CDR3 residues: CASSLGHSQETQYF. Written as DNA, the CDR3 is TGTGCCAGCAGCTTGGGACACAGTCAAGAGACCCAGTACTTC.

The DNA for the CDR3 is TGTGCCAGCAGCCCTCAAGAGACCCAGTACTTC. Translating gives CASSPQETQYF. The chain couples TRBV7-3 to TRBJ2-5; D is unresolved. Per the germline V gene, CDR1 is SGHTA and CDR2 is FQGTGA. The CDR3 length is 11 residues. Trimming stripped 5 bases from V and 2 bases from J, with 3 bases between.

The V and J genes are TRBV21-1 and TRBJ2-1; no DNA check was done on the table's D call, TRBD2. TRBV21-1 is a listed pseudogene. The CDR3 consists of 12 residues. Here the CDR3 DNA reads TGTGCCAGCAGCAAATCCTGGGGGGTACAGTTCTTC. Protein: CASSKSWGVQFF.

The CDR3, as DNA: TGTGCCAGCAGCCACAGTCAGACCTACGAGCAGTACTTC. This gives the protein CASSHSQTYEQYF. The genes are TRBV3-1 (or the pseudogene TRBV3-2) and TRBJ2-7; no definite D call. CDR3 length: 13 residues. CDR1 and CDR2 from the germline V gene are LGHDT and YNNKEL (reference sequence). V was pared by 3 bases and J by 2 bases, with 8 bases between.

The chain combines TRBV5-6 with TRBJ2-7; D is possibly TRBD2 (5 bases). In germline, CDR1 is SGHDT, CDR2 YYEEEE. Trimming stripped 0 bases from V and 7 bases from J, with 11 bases between. The CDR3 has 13 amino acids. The CDR3 spells CASSLVAPGEQYF. Here the CDR3 DNA reads TGTGCCAGCAGCTTGGTTGCTCCGGGGGAGCAGTACTTC.

The chain links TRBV3-1 (or the pseudogene TRBV3-2) to TRBJ2-1; TRBD2 matches at 11 bases. The CDR3 contains 13 residues. Germline V CDR1 and CDR2: LGHDT, YNNKEL (reference sequence). Trimming at V came to 5 bases and at J to 8 bases, leaving 2 bases not matched to a gene. The CDR3 coding sequence is TGTGCCAGCAGCTCACTAGCGGGAGATGAGCAGTTCTTC. It specifies CASSSLAGDEQFF.

The chain couples TRBV9 to TRBJ1-1; possible D gene TRBD1, 5 bases. Germline V CDR1 and CDR2: SGDLS, YYNGEE. The CDR3 spans 14 residues. With 5 bases removed from V and 1 base from J, the gap between germline ends came to 12 bases. Written as DNA, the CDR3 is TGTGCCAGCAGGCCTTGGGGCAGGAACACTGAAGCTTTCTTT. Residues: CASRPWGRNTEAFF.

The chain combines TRBV7-9 with TRBJ2-5; D is uncertain. Germline values: CDR1 SEHNR, CDR2 FQNEAQ (reference sequence). Trimming stripped 3 bases from V and 3 bases from J, with 8 bases between. This CDR3 region has 13 residues. The CDR3 bases are TGTGCCAGCAGCTTTAACTTAGAAGAGACCCAGTACTTC. This encodes CASSFNLEETQYF.

This chain links TRBV5-1 with TRBJ2-2; 10 positions agree with TRBD2. V lost 5 bases, J lost 0 bases, and 4 bases stayed unmatched. This CDR3 has 16 amino acids. Per germline, CDR1 SGHRS and CDR2 YFSETQ. The CDR3 DNA follows: TGCGCCAGCAGTCCTACTAGCGGGGCGAACACCGGGGAGCTGTTTTTT. Encoded protein: CASSPTSGANTGELFF.

The chain is built from TRBV6-5 and TRBJ2-1, with 12 bases matching TRBD2. Losses at the gene ends were 4 bases for V and 8 bases for J; bases not matched to a gene: 9. This CDR3 is 16 amino acids long. Germline CDR1 MNHEY, CDR2 SVGAGI. CDR3 sequence (DNA): TGTGCCAGCAGTTTATCTAGCGGGGGGGTTGTTTATGAGCAGTTCTTC. It translates to CASSLSSGGVVYEQFF.